This T cell receptor (beta chain) was obtained from a study of human T cells and chemical hapten exposure. In the study's own analysis: Sequenced samples showed a median of around 93,000 TCRs each, with counts running from around 24,000 to 710,000. TCRdb analysed the RACE reads with MiXCR anew, one entry per CDR3 protein. TCRdb's processing, not the study's, gives the V and J calls here. The sample lists some 180,000 distinct CDR3 sequences, around 25% occurring once. The CDR3 loop spans 15 amino acids. The J segment lost 0 bases and the V segment lost 4 bases, leaving 5 bases of the junction unmatched. Germline V CDR1 and CDR2: SQVTM, ANQGSEA. Study findings and constraints: Versus controls, significantly more large CDR3 similarity clusters arose from expanded TCRs.

Time point noted: patch test 3, about 24 weeks after DPC sensitization. The treatment is: therapeutic diphenylcyclopropenone sensitization with weekly scalp DPC. This clonotype showed up many times. Its target is not known. The clonotype originates from a woman in her forties with alopecia areata. Some clones in this sample may be carry-over from other donors' samples. J is TRBJ1-1 and V is TRBV29-1; 10 bases are shared with TRBD1. The sequencing used whole blood, collected in connection with sensitization to the hapten diphenylcyclopropenone (DPC). CDR3 region: CSVGGTGVVNTEAFF. Here the CDR3 DNA reads TGCAGCGTTGGTGGGACAGGGGTGGTGAACACTGAAGCTTTCTTT.